These 25 T cell receptor beta chains were all obtained from the same sample, sequenced in a study of cytomegalovirus exposure and HLA in healthy donors. The PCR had 60 Vbeta and 13 Jbeta primers. Assay: immunoSEQ multiplex PCR; the TCRdb copy retains only in-frame clones and omits some. This sample's table reports 130,000 to 150,000 clones. Sequenced sample: PBMCs. The receptors were gathered from a man aged 35-49 years in good health and CMV-seronegative.

The genes are TRBV6-5 and TRBJ2-3, with D perhaps matching TRBD2 (5 bases). CDR1 is MNHEY and CDR2 is SVGAGI in the germline V gene. This CDR3 spans 16 amino acids. The ends were cut back, 0 bases at V and 7 bases at J, with 17 bases in the middle. CDR3 nucleotides: TGTGCCAGCAGTTACTCGAGCGGCATCGTGGAGTATACGCAGTATTTT. Translated, it gives CASSYSSGIVEYTQYF.

The chain recombines TRBV29-1 with TRBJ2-7; D perhaps matches TRBD2 (5 bases). Germline CDR1 reads SQVTM; CDR2 reads ANQGSEA. The CDR3 has 15 residues. Trimming pared 1 base from V and 3 bases from J, leaving 16 bases between. CDR3 bases: TGCAGCGTTGAAGCGGAGGCCAACCCAAACTACGAGCAGTACTTC. This gives the protein CSVEAEANPNYEQYF.

J is TRBJ1-5 and V is TRBV7-2, with D unclear. From germline, CDR1 is SGHTA and CDR2 FQGNSA. This CDR3 region has 14 residues. V was clipped by 5 bases and J by 4 bases, with 12 bases between them. CDR3 nucleotide sequence: TGTGCCAGCAGCCGTCGGTTAGAGAATCAGCCCCAGCATTTT. It is translated as CASSRRLENQPQHF. Together with reference TRBV7-2 and TRBJ1-5, the CDR3 gives the full variable domain: GAGVSQSPSNKVTEKGKDVELRCDPISGHTALYWYRQSLGQGLEFLIYFQGNSAPDKSGLPSDRFSAERTGGSVSTLTIQRTQQEDSAVYLCASSRRLENQPQHFGDGTRLSIL.

The chain combines TRBV4-3 with TRBJ1-2; D gene unclear. The CDR3 consists of 16 residues. Between the trimmed V and J ends, which lost 0 bases and 8 bases, there was a span of 19 bases. Germline values: CDR1 LGHNA, CDR2 YSLEER. CDR3 sequence (DNA): TGCGCCAGCAGCCAAGATATCTCGGCAGGCCTCCTGGGCTACACCTTC. Protein sequence: CASSQDISAGLLGYTF.

V is TRBV6-5 and J is TRBJ1-1; TRBD1 matches at 8 bases. V was clipped by 5 bases and J by 3 bases; unmatched bases: 2. This CDR3 has 13 residues. CDR1 is MNHEY, CDR2 SVGAGI, per germline. Here the CDR3 reads CASSPTGDTEAFF. As DNA, the CDR3 is TGTGCCAGCAGTCCGACAGGGGACACTGAAGCTTTCTTT.

The rearrangement links TRBV7-8 to TRBJ2-6; 8 bases align to TRBD1. The CDR3 consists of 18 residues. Germline lookup yields CDR1 SGHVS and CDR2 FQNEAQ. Trimming cost V 1 base and J 0 bases; bases outside gene matches: 5. CDR3 region: CASSLDQGAGSGANVLTF. The CDR3 DNA sequence: TGTGCCAGCAGCTTAGATCAGGGGGCGGGCTCTGGGGCCAACGTCCTGACTTTC. Supplemented by reference TRBV7-8 and TRBJ2-6, the full variable domain reads GAGVSQSPRYKVAKRGQDVALRCDPISGHVSLFWYQQALGQGPEFLTYFQNEAQLDKSGLPSDRFFAERPEGSVSTLKIQRTQQEDSAVYLCASSLDQGAGSGANVLTFGAGSRLTVL.

The V gene is TRBV5-6, the J gene TRBJ1-4, with 9 bases matching TRBD1. The V gene end was trimmed by 3 bases and the J gene end by 7 bases; junction bases not matched to a gene: 7. Germline V gives CDR1 SGHDT, CDR2 YYEEEE. CDR3 length: 15 amino acids. The CDR3 bases are TGTGCCAGCAGCTCCCGACAGGGGGGGGTTGAAAAACTGTTTTTT. Residues: CASSSRQGGVEKLFF.

The rearrangement joins TRBV5-1 to TRBJ1-2, with D possibly TRBD1 on 5 matching bases. The CDR3 spans 14 residues. The germline V gene encodes CDR1 SGHRS and CDR2 YFSETQ. V shed 0 bases and J shed 6 bases, with 12 bases lying between them. CDR3 amino acids: CASSLARREDGYTF. For the CDR3, the DNA is TGCGCCAGCAGCTTGGCCCGCAGGGAAGATGGCTACACCTTC.

Concerning this clone itself: Other nucleotide sequences from this sample produce the same CDR3. The CDR3 region is CASRTGGTNYGYTF. The CDR3 region has the DNA TGTGCCAGTAGGACAGGGGGGACAAACTATGGCTACACCTTC. The chain couples TRBV6-5 to TRBJ1-2; TRBD1 matches 10 bases. In germline, CDR1 is MNHEY, CDR2 SVGAGI. V shed 9 bases and J 2 bases; nucleotides not matched to a gene: 6. The CDR3 is 14 amino acids.

The rearrangement links TRBV5-6 to TRBJ2-7, with D possibly matching TRBD1 (7 bases). The CDR3 has 16 amino acids. Germline CDR1 SGHDT, CDR2 YYEEEE. V was pared by 4 bases and J by 6 bases, with 23 bases between. The CDR3 DNA reads as TGTGCCAGCAGCCCCAGGGGGGCGCTGGCTGCAGTCGAGCAGTACTTC. The encoded protein is CASSPRGALAAVEQYF.

The rearrangement links TRBV27 to TRBJ2-3; 8 nucleotides line up with TRBD2. CDR1 and CDR2 (germline): MNHEY, SMNVEV (reference sequence). The CDR3 length is 17 residues. V lost 5 bases, J lost 0 bases, and 10 bases stayed unmatched. CDR3 sequence reads: CASSPPGLETSTDTQYF. The CDR3 DNA follows: TGTGCCAGCAGTCCCCCGGGACTAGAAACGAGCACAGATACGCAGTATTTT.

The chain uses TRBV11-2 and TRBJ1-4; TRBD1 agrees at 9 bases. The CDR3 extends over 14 amino acids. The trim removed 5 bases at V and 8 bases at J, leaving 6 bases unmatched. CDR1 and CDR2 (germline): SGHAT, FQNNGV. The CDR3 sequence: CASSLGQGVEKLFF. The CDR3 bases are TGTGCCAGCAGCCTGGGACAGGGAGTGGAAAAACTGTTTTTT.

This chain uses TRBV14 with TRBJ2-3; 9 bases are a match to TRBD2. This CDR3 comprises 16 residues. J lost 7 bases, V lost 1 base, and 9 bases had no gene match. Germline CDR1 SGHDN, CDR2 FVKESK. The CDR3 DNA follows: TGTGCCAGCAGCCAAGGATGGGGACTAGCCGATTATACGCAGTATTTT. Translated: CASSQGWGLADYTQYF.

The genes are TRBV7-7 and TRBJ2-3; perhaps TRBD1 as D (6 bases). Trimming removed 2 bases from V and 0 bases from J, with 12 bases in between. The CDR3 sequence is 16 residues long. Per the germline V gene, CDR1 is SSHAT and CDR2 is FNYEAQ (reference sequence). Here the CDR3 DNA reads TGTGCCAGCAGCTTAAACTCGGGACACAGCACAGATACGCAGTATTTT. Translating it yields CASSLNSGHSTDTQYF.

The chain combines TRBV2 with TRBJ1-4; D perhaps matches TRBD1 (5 bases). The CDR3 sequence is 12 residues long. V was pared by 6 bases and J by 8 bases, with 10 bases between. Germline-derived CDR1 and CDR2 are SNHLY and FYNNEI. The DNA of the CDR3 is TGTGCCAGCAGGTCGGGGGGGGAAAAACTGTTTTTT. Translation: CASRSGGEKLFF.

The CDR3 loop reads CSVEAGRSTDTQYF. The CDR3, as DNA: TGCAGCGTTGAAGCGGGGAGATCCACAGATACGCAGTATTTT. V is TRBV29-1 and J is TRBJ2-3; D perhaps matches TRBD2 (5 bases). This CDR3 contains 14 residues. Germline CDR1 reads SQVTM; CDR2 reads ANQGSEA. With 1 base removed from V and 2 bases from J, the gap between germline ends came to 10 bases.

The rearrangement uses TRBV11-1 and TRBJ2-3, with 10 bases lining up with TRBD1. With V trimmed by 6 bases and J by 3 bases, 3 bases remained unmatched. This CDR3 spans 14 amino acids. Germline CDR1 and CDR2: SGHAT and FQDESV (reference sequence). CDR3 coding DNA: TGTGCCAGCAGGTTGGACAGGGGGACAGATACGCAGTATTTT. Amino acid sequence: CASRLDRGTDTQYF. Full variable domain (remainder filled in from reference TRBV11-1 and TRBJ2-3): EAEVAQSPRYKITEKSQAVAFWCDPISGHATLYWYRQILGQGPELLVQFQDESVVDDSQLPKDRFSAERLKGVDSTLKIQPAELGDSAMYLCASRLDRGTDTQYFGPGTRLTVL.

The chain joins TRBV7-9 to TRBJ1-1; maybe TRBD1 (6 bases). The length of the CDR3 is 13 residues. Per germline, CDR1 SEHNR and CDR2 FQNEAQ (reference sequence). V was cut by 0 bases and J by 4 bases, with 6 bases left in between. CDR3 loop: CASSLATGTEAFF. For the CDR3, the DNA is TGTGCCAGCAGCTTAGCGACAGGCACTGAAGCTTTCTTT.

The chain uses TRBV2 and TRBJ1-6, with 8 bases lining up with TRBD1. V shed 5 bases and J 1 base; nucleotides not matched to a gene: 1. The CDR3 loop spans 15 amino acids. Per the germline V gene, CDR1 is SNHLY and CDR2 is FYNNEI. The CDR3: CASSTGGSYNSPLHF. The CDR3 bases are TGTGCCAGCAGTACAGGGGGGTCCTATAATTCACCCCTCCACTTT.

The chain uses TRBV5-4 and TRBJ2-1; unclear D gene. In germline, CDR1 is SGHNT, CDR2 YYREEE (reference sequence). The CDR3 totals 12 residues. The V end was cut by 3 bases, the J end by 7 bases, with 8 bases between. CDR3 nucleotide sequence: TGTGCCAGCAGCTCGTCTATAAATGAGCAGTTCTTC. Translation gives CASSSSINEQFF.

V is TRBV11-2 and J is TRBJ1-5; D is uncertain. The V end was cut by 0 bases, the J end by 5 bases, with 5 bases between. Germline CDR1 is SGHAT and CDR2 is FQNNGV. The CDR3 is 13 amino acids. CDR3 region: CASSLDFDQPQHF. The CDR3 coding sequence is TGTGCCAGCAGCTTAGATTTCGATCAGCCCCAGCATTTT.

This chain joins TRBV28 and TRBJ1-5; 9 bases are shared with TRBD1. Germline CDR1 reads MDHEN; CDR2 reads SYDVKM. The V gene end was trimmed by 3 bases and the J gene end by 5 bases; junction bases not matched to a gene: 8. CDR3 length: 16 amino acids. The CDR3 protein is CASSFWDREGYQPQHF. CDR3 DNA sequence: TGTGCCAGCAGTTTTTGGGACAGGGAGGGATATCAGCCCCAGCATTTT.

The chain couples TRBV5-4 to TRBJ2-7; D is unresolved. There are 14 residues in the CDR3. CDR1 is SGHNT and CDR2 is YYREEE in the germline V gene (reference sequence). Trimming took off 0 bases at V and 6 bases at J, with 13 bases between the two ends. The CDR3 region is CASSLDSAPSEQYF. CDR3 in DNA: TGTGCCAGCAGCTTGGATTCGGCCCCTAGCGAGCAGTACTTC.

The DNA for the CDR3 is TGCGCCAGCAGCCAAGCCCTACTAGCGGGGGCCGAGCAGTTCTTC. This translates into CASSQALLAGAEQFF. This rearrangement joins TRBV4-1 to TRBJ2-1, with 11 bases lining up with TRBD2. V was clipped by 1 base and J by 10 bases; unmatched bases: 6. The CDR3 loop spans 15 amino acids. In germline, CDR1 is MGHRA, CDR2 YSYEKL.

This chain joins TRBV18 and TRBJ1-1; D is ambiguous. Germline CDR1 reads KGHSH; CDR2 reads LQKENI. The CDR3 sequence is 13 residues long. Trimming removed 5 bases at V and 1 base at J, with 8 bases between. CDR3 protein: CASSATANTEAFF. CDR3 sequence (DNA): TGTGCCAGCTCAGCTACAGCGAACACTGAAGCTTTCTTT.